This T cell receptor (beta chain) originates from a study of multiple sclerosis patients with progressive multifocal leukoencephalopathy (dated by TCRdb to 2018 to 2020). Describing the broader study: Peripheral T and B cells were examined in MS patients who went on to develop PML (4 under natalizumab, 1 after alemtuzumab) as well as in treated patients who did not. From before therapy, through 6 and 12 months, up to PML onset, two natalizumab-treated patients who later developed PML were tracked longitudinally. The goal of the study was to detect any JC virus-specific or public T-cell expansions that arose at the time of PML onset. Results the study describes overall, beyond this receptor: Although TRB clones above 0.5% frequency turned up only in PML patients, the clones expanded at PML onset were already present before and during natalizumab therapy. Given the small, descriptive cohort, it remained unclear whether the study findings reflect JC virus infection or general immunocompromise. At the time PML developed, no common TRBV or TRBJ gene usage or preferential TRBV-TRBJ pairings were detected. Most PML patients had lower normalized Shannon entropy, suggesting less diverse TRB repertoires, while values in the natalizumab-treated controls sat near 1. Analysis was limited to peripheral blood, even though cerebrospinal fluid or brain lymphocytes might be more informative for natalizumab-associated PML.

Of note for this clone: Its antigen is unknown. Base-call qualities are not available, and no considerably larger clone is one nucleotide away.

In the paper's terms, the time point label means: roughly 6 months of natalizumab therapy. Per the publication, the treatment or condition label means: on natalizumab therapy at sampling. All listed patients had previously received interferon beta, and all PML patients were female. Blood samples for T1 were taken at 6 months of natalizumab therapy, and blood samples for T2 were taken at 12 months of natalizumab therapy. Ficoll-Hypaque density gradient centrifugation was used to isolate peripheral blood mononuclear cells. The germline V gene supplies CDR1 SGHAT and CDR2 FQNNGV. The junction carries 16 bases between V and J, which are trimmed by 7 bases and 7 bases respectively. The CDR3 contains 13 residues, cysteine and phenylalanine counted. Only the CDR3 DNA stays, 39 bases, in frame from base 1. Preparation of the library involved the immunoSEQ multiplex PCR assay. Synthetic inline TR CDR3 controls covering all V-J pairings were spiked into each PCR so that template counts could be estimated and amplification bias removed. Reads went through processing to reduce amplification and sequencing bias, and quantification was done against synthetic TR CDR3 analogs. The study's own analysis went as follows. In ImmunoSEQ Analyzer, raw data were processed so that out-of-frame sequences and CDR3s with stop codons were removed, with gene names following IMGT nomenclature. Repertoire diversity was summarized as normalized Shannon entropy, defined as 1 minus Pielou's evenness. Only TRB sequences sharing the V gene, the J gene and the CDR3 were counted as identical. Public PML clonotypes were CDR3s shared by two or more PML-onset samples but absent earlier, in controls, and in public databases. Skylign with the observed count method was used to analyze CDR3 amino acid composition at each position. TCRdb provides this immuneACCESS table in a form limited to in-frame rearrangements. Some clones are lacking; in checked studies, under half of them reflect an unresolved V gene, and why the rest are absent is not known. V, J and clone size derive from that table, while D and trimming were established from the DNA sequence. This sample has 29,000 or so clones in its table, and approximately 89% of those were observed once. About 1.6% of the sample lies in the top ten.

The material sequenced was PBMCs, taken from a patient treated with natalizumab. The V gene is TRBV11-2 and the J gene is TRBJ1-2, with the D segment identity uncertain. This clonotype originated in a human donor with multiple sclerosis. The nucleotide sequence reads TGTGCCAGCACCACGAGGGCGGTTTTTGGCTACACCTTC. Its product reads: CASTTRAVFGYTF. Reference TRBV11-2 and TRBJ1-2 proteins supply the regions before and after the CDR3; the full variable domain is: EAGVAQSPRYKIIEKRQSVAFWCNPISGHATLYWYQQILGQGPKLLIQFQNNGVVDDSQLPKDRFSAERLKGVDSTLKIQPAKLEDSAVYLCASTTRAVFGYTFGSGTRLTVV.